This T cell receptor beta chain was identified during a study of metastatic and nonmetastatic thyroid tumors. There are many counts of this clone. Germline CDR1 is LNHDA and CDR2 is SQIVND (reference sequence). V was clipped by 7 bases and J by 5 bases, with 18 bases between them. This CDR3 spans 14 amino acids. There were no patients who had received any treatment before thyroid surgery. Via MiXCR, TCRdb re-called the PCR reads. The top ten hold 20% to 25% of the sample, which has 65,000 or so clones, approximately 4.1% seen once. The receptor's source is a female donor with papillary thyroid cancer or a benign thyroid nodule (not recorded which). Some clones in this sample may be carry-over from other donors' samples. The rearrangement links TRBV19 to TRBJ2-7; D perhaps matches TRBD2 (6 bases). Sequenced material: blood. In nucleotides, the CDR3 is TGTGCCAGTACCATGACCGGGGGTAACGACGAGCAGTACTTC. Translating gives CASTMTGGNDEQYF. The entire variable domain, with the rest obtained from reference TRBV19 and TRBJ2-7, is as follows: DGGITQSPKYLFRKEGQNVTLSCEQNLNHDAMYWYRQDPGQGLRLIYYSQIVNDFQKGDIAEGYSVSREKKESFPLTVTSAQKNPTAFYLCASTMTGGNDEQYFGPGTRLTVT.